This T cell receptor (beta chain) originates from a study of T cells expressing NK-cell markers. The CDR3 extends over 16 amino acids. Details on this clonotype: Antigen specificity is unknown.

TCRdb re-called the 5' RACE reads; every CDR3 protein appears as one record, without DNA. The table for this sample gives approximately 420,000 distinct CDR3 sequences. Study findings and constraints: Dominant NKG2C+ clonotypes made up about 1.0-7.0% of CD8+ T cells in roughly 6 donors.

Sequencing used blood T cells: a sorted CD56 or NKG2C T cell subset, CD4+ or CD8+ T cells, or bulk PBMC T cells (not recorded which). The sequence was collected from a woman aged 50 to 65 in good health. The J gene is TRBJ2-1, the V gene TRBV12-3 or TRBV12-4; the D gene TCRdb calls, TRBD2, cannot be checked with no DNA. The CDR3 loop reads CASNIGTSGSRNEQFF.